The clone carrying this TCR beta chain has a handful of counts. TCRdb re-derived calls from the RT-PCR reads in MiXCR, one entry per CDR3 protein. The sample has about 680,000 distinct CDR3 sequences; 11% to 15% are singletons. This clonotype was sampled from a female donor in good health, serving as a healthy control. Specimen: memory CD4+ T cells from blood.

CDR3 loop: CASTTDRAENTQYF. The CDR3 nucleotides read TGTGCCAGTACCACGGACAGGGCGGAAAATACGCAGTATTTT. The chain uses TRBV19 and TRBJ2-3; TRBD1 aligns across 8 bases. CDR1 is LNHDA, CDR2 SQIVND, per germline (reference sequence). This CDR3 has 14 residues. J lost 7 bases, V lost 7 bases, and 10 bases had no gene match.